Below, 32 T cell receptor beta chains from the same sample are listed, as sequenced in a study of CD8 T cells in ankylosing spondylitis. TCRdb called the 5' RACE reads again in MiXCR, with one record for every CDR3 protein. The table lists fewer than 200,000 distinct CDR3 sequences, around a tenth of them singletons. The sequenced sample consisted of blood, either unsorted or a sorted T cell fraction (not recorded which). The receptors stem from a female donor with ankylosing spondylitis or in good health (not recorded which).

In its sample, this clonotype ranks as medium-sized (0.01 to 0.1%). CDR3 nucleotides: TGTGCCAGCAGTTACTCGATTTCCGGGTTGGGTGCGGAGACCCAGTACTTC. Residues: CASSYSISGLGAETQYF. The rearrangement uses TRBV6-2 or TRBV6-3 and TRBJ2-5; the D is unclear. V dropped 0 bases and J dropped 5 bases, with 19 bases sitting between them. The CDR3 sequence is 17 residues long. Per germline, CDR1 MNHEY and CDR2 SVGEGT.

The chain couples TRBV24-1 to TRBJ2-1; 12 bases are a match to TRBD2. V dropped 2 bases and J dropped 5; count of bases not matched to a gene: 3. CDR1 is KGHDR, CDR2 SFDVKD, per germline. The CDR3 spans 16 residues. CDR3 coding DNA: TGTGCCACCAGTGATTCGGGACTAGCGGGCCACAATGAGCAGTTCTTC. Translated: CATSDSGLAGHNEQFF.

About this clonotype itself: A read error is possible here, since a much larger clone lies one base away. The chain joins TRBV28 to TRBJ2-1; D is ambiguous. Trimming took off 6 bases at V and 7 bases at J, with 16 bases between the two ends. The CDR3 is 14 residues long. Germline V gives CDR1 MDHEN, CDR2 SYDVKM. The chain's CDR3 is CASSTHPFHNEQFF. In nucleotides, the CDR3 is TGTGCCAGCAGCACTCACCCGTTCCATAATGAGCAGTTCTTC.

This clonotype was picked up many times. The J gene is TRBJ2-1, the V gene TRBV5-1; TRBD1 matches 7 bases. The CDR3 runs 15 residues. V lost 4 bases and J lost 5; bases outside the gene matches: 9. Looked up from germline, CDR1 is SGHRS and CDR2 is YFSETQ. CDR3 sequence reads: CASSRDTGAHNEQFF. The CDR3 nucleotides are TGCGCCAGCAGCCGGGACACAGGGGCGCACAATGAGCAGTTCTTC.

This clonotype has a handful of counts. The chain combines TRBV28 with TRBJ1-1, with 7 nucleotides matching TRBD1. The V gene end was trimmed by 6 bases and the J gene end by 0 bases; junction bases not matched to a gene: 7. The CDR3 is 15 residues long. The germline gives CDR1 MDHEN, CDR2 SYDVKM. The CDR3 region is CASSRSQGMNTEAFF. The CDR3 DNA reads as TGTGCCAGCAGCCGTTCACAGGGGATGAACACTGAAGCTTTCTTT.

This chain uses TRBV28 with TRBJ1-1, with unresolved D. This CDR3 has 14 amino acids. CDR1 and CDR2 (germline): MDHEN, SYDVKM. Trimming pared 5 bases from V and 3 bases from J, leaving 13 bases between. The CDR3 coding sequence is TGTGCCAGCAGTATCCCGGTGGGGTACACTGAAGCTTTCTTT. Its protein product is CASSIPVGYTEAFF. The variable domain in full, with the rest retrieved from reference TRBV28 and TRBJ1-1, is DVKVTQSSRYLVKRTGEKVFLECVQDMDHENMFWYRQDPGLGLRLIYFSYDVKMKEKGDIPEGYSVSREKKERFSLILESASTNQTSMYLCASSIPVGYTEAFFGQGTRLTVV.

This CDR3 reads CASSVGTGVLEDEQFF. In nucleotides, the CDR3 is TGTGCCAGCAGCGTGGGGACAGGGGTCCTCGAGGATGAGCAGTTCTTC. This chain connects TRBV9 to TRBJ2-1, with 10 bases identical to TRBD1. V lost 2 bases, J lost 8 bases, and 10 bases stayed unmatched. The germline CDR1 and CDR2 sequences are SGDLS and YYNGEE. This CDR3 region has 16 residues.

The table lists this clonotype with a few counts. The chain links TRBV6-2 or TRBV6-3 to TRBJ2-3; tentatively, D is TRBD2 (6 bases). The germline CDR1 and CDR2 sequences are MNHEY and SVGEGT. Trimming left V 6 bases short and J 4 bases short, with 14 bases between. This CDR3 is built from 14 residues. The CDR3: CASSPPREADTQYF. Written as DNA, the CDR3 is TGTGCCAGCAGCCCACCAAGGGAGGCAGATACGCAGTATTTT.

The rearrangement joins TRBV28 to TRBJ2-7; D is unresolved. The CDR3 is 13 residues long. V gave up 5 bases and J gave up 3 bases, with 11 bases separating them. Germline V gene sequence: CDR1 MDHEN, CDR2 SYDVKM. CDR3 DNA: TGTGCCAGCAGTCCGCAGGAGTTCTACGAGCAGTACTTC. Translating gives CASSPQEFYEQYF. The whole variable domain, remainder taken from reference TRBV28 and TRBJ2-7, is DVKVTQSSRYLVKRTGEKVFLECVQDMDHENMFWYRQDPGLGLRLIYFSYDVKMKEKGDIPEGYSVSREKKERFSLILESASTNQTSMYLCASSPQEFYEQYFGPGTRLTVT.

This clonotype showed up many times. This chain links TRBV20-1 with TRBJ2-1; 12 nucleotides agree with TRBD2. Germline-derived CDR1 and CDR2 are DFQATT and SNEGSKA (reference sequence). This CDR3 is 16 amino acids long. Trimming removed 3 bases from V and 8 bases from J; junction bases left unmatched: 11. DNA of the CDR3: TGCAGTGCTAGCCCCCCGACTAGCGGGAGAGTATATGAGCAGTTCTTC. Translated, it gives CSASPPTSGRVYEQFF.

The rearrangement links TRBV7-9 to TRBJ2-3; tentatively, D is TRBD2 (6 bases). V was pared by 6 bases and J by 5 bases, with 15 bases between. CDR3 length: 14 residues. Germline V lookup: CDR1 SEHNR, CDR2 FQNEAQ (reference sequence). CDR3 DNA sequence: TGTGCCAGCAGAGGCGGCGGGAACATAGATACGCAGTATTTT. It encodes CASRGGGNIDTQYF.

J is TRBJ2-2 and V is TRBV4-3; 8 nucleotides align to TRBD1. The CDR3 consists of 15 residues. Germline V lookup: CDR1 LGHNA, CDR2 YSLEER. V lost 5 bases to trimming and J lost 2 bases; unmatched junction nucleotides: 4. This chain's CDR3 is CASSADRANTGELFF. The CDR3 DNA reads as TGCGCCAGCAGCGCGGACAGGGCCAACACCGGGGAGCTGTTTTTT.

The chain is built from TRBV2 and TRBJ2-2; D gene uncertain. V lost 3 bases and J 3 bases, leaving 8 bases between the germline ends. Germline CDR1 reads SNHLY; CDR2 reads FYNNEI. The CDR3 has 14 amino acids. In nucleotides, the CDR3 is TGTGCCAGCAGTGAGAACGGCCACACCGGGGAGCTGTTTTTT. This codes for CASSENGHTGELFF. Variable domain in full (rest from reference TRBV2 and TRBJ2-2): EPEVTQTPSHQVTQMGQEVILRCVPISNHLYFYWYRQILGQKVEFLVSFYNNEISEKSEIFDDQFSVERPDGSNFTLKIRSTKLEDSAMYFCASSENGHTGELFFGEGSRLTVL.

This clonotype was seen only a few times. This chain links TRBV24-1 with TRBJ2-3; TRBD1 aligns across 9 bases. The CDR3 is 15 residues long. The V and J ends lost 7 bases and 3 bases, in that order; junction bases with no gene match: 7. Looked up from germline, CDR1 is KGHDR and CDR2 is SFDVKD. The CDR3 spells CATRGGQGLTDTQYF. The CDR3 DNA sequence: TGTGCCACCAGAGGGGGACAGGGACTTACAGATACGCAGTATTTT.

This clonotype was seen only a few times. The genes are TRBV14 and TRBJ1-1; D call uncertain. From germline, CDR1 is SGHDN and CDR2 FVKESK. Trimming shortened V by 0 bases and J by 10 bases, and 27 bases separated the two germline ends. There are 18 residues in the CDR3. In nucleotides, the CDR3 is TGTGCCAGCAGCCAAGACCCGGCCGGGGAGCTTCCACCTCGCGGAGCTTTCTTT. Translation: CASSQDPAGELPPRGAFF.

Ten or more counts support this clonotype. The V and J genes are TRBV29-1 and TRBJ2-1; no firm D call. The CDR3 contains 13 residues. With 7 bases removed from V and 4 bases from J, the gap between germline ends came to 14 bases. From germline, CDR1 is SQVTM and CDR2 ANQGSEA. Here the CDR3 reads CSGLGGGYNEQFF. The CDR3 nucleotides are TGCAGCGGGTTGGGCGGTGGATACAATGAGCAGTTCTTC.

CDR3 in DNA: TGTGCCAGCACTAGCGGAATCAATGAGCAGTTCTTC. As protein: CASTSGINEQFF. The chain has TRBV2 and TRBJ2-1, with 7 positions matching TRBD2. Germline trimming cut 7 bases from V and 6 bases from J; bases unmatched to any gene: 3. This CDR3 comprises 12 residues. Germline V gives CDR1 SNHLY, CDR2 FYNNEI.

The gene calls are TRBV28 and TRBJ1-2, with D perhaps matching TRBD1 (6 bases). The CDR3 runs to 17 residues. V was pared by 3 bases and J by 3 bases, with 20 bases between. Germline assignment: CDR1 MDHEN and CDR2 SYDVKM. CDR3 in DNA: TGTGCCAGCAGTTTTGGGACAAGTTTAGGCGGCGACTATGGCTACACCTTC. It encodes CASSFGTSLGGDYGYTF.

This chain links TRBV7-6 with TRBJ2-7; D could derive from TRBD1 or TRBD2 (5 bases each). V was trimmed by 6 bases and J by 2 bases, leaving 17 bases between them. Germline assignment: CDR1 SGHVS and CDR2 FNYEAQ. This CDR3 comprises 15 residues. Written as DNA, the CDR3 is TGTGCCAGCAGTTCCGGGACCAAAAACACCTACGAGCAGTACTTC. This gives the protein CASSSGTKNTYEQYF.

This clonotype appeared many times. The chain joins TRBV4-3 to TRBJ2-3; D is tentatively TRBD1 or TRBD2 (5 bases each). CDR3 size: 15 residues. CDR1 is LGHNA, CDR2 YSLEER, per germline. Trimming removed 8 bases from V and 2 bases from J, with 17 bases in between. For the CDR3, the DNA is TGCGCCAGCGCCCCTCGGGACCTCTCCACAGATACGCAGTATTTT. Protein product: CASAPRDLSTDTQYF.

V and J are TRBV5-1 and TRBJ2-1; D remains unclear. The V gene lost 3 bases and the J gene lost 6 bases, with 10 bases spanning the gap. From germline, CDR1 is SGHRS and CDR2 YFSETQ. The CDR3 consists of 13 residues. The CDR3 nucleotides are TGCGCCAGCAGCTCGACACCTCTCAATGAGCAGTTCTTC. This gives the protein CASSSTPLNEQFF. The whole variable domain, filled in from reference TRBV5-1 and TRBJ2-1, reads KAGVTQTPRYLIKTRGQQVTLSCSPISGHRSVSWYQQTPGQGLQFLFEYFSETQRNKGNFPGRFSGRQFSNSRSEMNVSTLELGDSALYLCASSSTPLNEQFFGPGTRLTVL.

In DNA, the CDR3 is TGTGCCAGCGGACTAGCGGGAGGATACACCGGGGAGCTGTTTTTT. This encodes CASGLAGGYTGELFF. V and J are TRBV27 and TRBJ2-2; 14 bases fit TRBD2. Germline-derived CDR1 and CDR2 are MNHEY and SMNVEV (reference sequence). After removal of 8 bases from V and 3 bases from J, the junction contained 2 bases not matched to a gene. The CDR3 sequence is 15 residues long.

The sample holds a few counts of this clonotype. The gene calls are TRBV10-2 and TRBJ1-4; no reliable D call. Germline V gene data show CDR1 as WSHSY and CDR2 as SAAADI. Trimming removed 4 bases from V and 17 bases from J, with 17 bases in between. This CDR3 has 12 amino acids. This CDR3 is CASSAGVQLFFF. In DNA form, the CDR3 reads TGCGCCAGCAGTGCGGGAGTTCAACTGTTTTTTTTT.

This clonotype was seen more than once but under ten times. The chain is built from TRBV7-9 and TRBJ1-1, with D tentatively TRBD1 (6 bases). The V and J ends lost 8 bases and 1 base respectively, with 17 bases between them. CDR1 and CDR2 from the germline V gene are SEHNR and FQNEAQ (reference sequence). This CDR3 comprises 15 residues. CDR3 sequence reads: CASLEQGIGNTEAFF. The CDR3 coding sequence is TGTGCCAGCTTAGAACAGGGAATTGGGAACACTGAAGCTTTCTTT. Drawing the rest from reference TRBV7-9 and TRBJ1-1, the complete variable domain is DTGVSQNPRHKITKRGQNVTFRCDPISEHNRLYWYRQTLGQGPEFLTYFQNEAQLEKSRLLSDRFSAERPKGSFSTLEIQRTEQGDSAMYLCASLEQGIGNTEAFFGQGTRLTVV.

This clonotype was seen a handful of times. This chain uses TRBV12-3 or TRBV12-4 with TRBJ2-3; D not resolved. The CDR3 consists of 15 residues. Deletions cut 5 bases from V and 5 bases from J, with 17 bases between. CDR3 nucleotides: TGTGCCAGCAGTCCGGCCAATTCAGCGAGAGATACGCAGTATTTT. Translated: CASSPANSARDTQYF.

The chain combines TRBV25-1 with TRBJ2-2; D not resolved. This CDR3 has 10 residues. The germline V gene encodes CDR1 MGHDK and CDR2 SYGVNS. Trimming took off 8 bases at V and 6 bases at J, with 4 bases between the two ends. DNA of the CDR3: TGTGCCAGCTATGCCGGGGAGCTGTTTTTT. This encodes CASYAGELFF. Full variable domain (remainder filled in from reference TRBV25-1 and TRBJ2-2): EADIYQTPRYLVIGTGKKITLECSQTMGHDKMYWYQQDPGMELHLIHYSYGVNSTEKGDLSSESTVSRIRTEHFPLTLESARPSHTSQYLCASYAGELFFGEGSRLTVL.

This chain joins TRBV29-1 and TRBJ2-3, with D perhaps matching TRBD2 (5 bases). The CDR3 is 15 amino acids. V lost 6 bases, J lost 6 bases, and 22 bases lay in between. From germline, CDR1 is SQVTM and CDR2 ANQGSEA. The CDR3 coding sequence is TGCAGCGTCCTTGGACTGCCTCTATATGTGGATACGCAGTATTTT. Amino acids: CSVLGLPLYVDTQYF.

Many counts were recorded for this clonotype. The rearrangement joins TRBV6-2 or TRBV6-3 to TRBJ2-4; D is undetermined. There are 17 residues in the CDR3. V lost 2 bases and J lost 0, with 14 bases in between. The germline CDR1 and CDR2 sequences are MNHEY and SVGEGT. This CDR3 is CASSYPTSRLAKNIQYF. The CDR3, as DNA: TGTGCCAGCAGTTACCCTACGTCACGACTAGCCAAAAACATTCAGTACTTC.

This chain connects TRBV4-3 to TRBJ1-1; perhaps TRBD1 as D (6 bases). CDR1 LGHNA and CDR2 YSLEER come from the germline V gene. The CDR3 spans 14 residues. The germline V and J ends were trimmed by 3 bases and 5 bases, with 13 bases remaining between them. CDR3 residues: CASSQRGTGTEAFF. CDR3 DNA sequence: TGCGCCAGCAGCCAGAGGGGAACAGGGACTGAAGCTTTCTTT.

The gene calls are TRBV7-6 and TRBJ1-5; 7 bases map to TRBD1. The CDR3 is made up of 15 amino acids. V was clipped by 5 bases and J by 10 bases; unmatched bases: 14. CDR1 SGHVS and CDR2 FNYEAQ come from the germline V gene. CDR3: CASSDRQGRIAPQHF. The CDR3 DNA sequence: TGTGCCAGCAGCGACCGACAGGGACGAATCGCACCCCAGCATTTT.

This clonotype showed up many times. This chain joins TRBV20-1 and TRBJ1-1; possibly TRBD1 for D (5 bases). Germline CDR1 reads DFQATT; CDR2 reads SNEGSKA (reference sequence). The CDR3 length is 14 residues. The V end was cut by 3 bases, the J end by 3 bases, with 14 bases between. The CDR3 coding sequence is TGCAGTGCTAGGGCCTCGGGGGAATACACTGAAGCTTTCTTT. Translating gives CSARASGEYTEAFF.

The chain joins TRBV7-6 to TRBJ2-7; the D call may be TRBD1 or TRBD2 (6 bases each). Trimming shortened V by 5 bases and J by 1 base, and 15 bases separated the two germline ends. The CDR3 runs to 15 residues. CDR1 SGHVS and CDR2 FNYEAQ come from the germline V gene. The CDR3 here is CASSPGASVSYEQYF. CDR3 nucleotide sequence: TGTGCCAGCAGCCCGGGGGCTAGCGTTTCCTACGAGCAGTACTTC.